Each of the 11 T cell receptor beta chains below was sequenced from the same sample in a study of blood T cell repertoires in COVID-19. Only in-frame clones appear in the TCRdb table, and some are missing; sequencing was by immunoSEQ multiplex PCR. The sample contains under 100,000 clones, 85% to 95% of which appear only once. Sequenced sample: peripheral blood. Receptors were obtained from a woman aged 60 to 75 with active COVID-19.

This chain uses TRBV6-5 with TRBJ2-2, with TRBD2 matching over 10 bases. The V gene's germline CDR1 is MNHEY and CDR2 SVGAGI. CDR3 length: 15 residues. The V gene end was trimmed by 6 bases and the J gene end by 1 base; junction bases not matched to a gene: 2. The CDR3 DNA follows: TGTGCCAGCAGGGGGACTAGCGAGAACACCGGGGAGCTGTTTTTT. This codes for CASRGTSENTGELFF.

V usage is TRBV5-6 and J usage is TRBJ1-1; D gene ambiguous. The CDR3 totals 15 residues. Trimming shortened V by 4 bases and J by 2 bases, and 15 bases separated the two germline ends. Per germline, CDR1 SGHDT and CDR2 YYEEEE. The DNA for the CDR3 is TGTGCCAGCAGCGGGTGGGGAGCCCCAAACACTGAAGCTTTCTTT. Translation gives CASSGWGAPNTEAFF. The full variable domain, with the rest looked up from reference TRBV5-6 and TRBJ1-1, is DAGVTQSPTHLIKTRGQQVTLRCSPKSGHDTVSWYQQALGQGPQFIFQYYEEEERQRGNFPDRFSGHQFPNYSSELNVNALLLGDSALYLCASSGWGAPNTEAFFGQGTRLTVV.

The J gene is TRBJ2-3, the V gene TRBV7-3, with D possibly TRBD1 on 5 matching bases. This CDR3 has 14 amino acids. In germline, CDR1 is SGHTA, CDR2 FQGTGA. V was clipped by 3 bases and J by 2 bases, with 9 bases between them. The CDR3 nucleotides read TGTGCCAGCAGCTTTGGGGCACTCACAGATACGCAGTATTTT. This encodes CASSFGALTDTQYF.

V gene TRBV28 combines with J gene TRBJ2-6; 7 nucleotides agree with TRBD1. Germline CDR1 MDHEN, CDR2 SYDVKM. The CDR3 length is 18 residues. The J segment lost 0 bases and the V segment lost 2 bases, leaving 7 bases of the junction unmatched. This CDR3 reads CASSLSTRGRSGANVLTF. The CDR3 DNA reads as TGTGCCAGCAGTTTAAGTACGAGGGGGCGCTCTGGGGCCAACGTCCTGACTTTC.

V gene TRBV7-9 combines with J gene TRBJ2-7, with D perhaps TRBD2 (5 bases). Trimming cost V 5 bases and J 4 bases, with 18 bases left between them. CDR3 length: 15 residues. In germline, CDR1 is SEHNR, CDR2 FQNEAQ (reference sequence). The CDR3 loop reads CASSPRPEVGYEQYF. The CDR3 DNA is TGTGCCAGCAGCCCACGACCGGAGGTGGGTTACGAGCAGTACTTC.

This clone occurred once. The V and J genes are TRBV30 and TRBJ1-6; a weak D match, TRBD1 (5 bases). CDR1 and CDR2 (germline): GTSNPN, SVGIG (reference sequence). The CDR3 totals 13 residues. With 4 bases removed from V and 3 bases from J, the gap between germline ends came to 7 bases. The CDR3 DNA reads as TGTGCCTGGACGGGGGACTATAATTCACCCCTCCACTTT. This codes for CAWTGDYNSPLHF.

The rearrangement links TRBV28 to TRBJ1-1; D is uncertain. Trimming shortened V by 4 bases and J by 5 bases, and 17 bases separated the two germline ends. From germline, CDR1 is MDHEN and CDR2 SYDVKM. The CDR3 is 15 residues long. Written as DNA, the CDR3 is TGTGCCAGCAGTTCCAACACGTTTGCGGATACTGAAGCTTTCTTT. Amino acids: CASSSNTFADTEAFF.

This clone was seen once. V and J are TRBV28 and TRBJ2-5, with D maybe TRBD1 (5 bases). Trimming left V 3 bases short and J 2 bases short, with 10 bases between. The CDR3 runs 14 residues. Germline CDR1 is MDHEN and CDR2 is SYDVKM. The CDR3 region has the DNA TGTGCCAGCAGTTTGGTGGGGCCACAAGAGACCCAGTACTTC. Residues: CASSLVGPQETQYF. Full variable domain (missing parts from reference TRBV28 and TRBJ2-5): DVKVTQSSRYLVKRTGEKVFLECVQDMDHENMFWYRQDPGLGLRLIYFSYDVKMKEKGDIPEGYSVSREKKERFSLILESASTNQTSMYLCASSLVGPQETQYFGPGTRLLVL.

The sample holds many counts of this clone. The V and J genes are TRBV7-9 and TRBJ1-5, with D maybe TRBD1 (6 bases). Per germline, CDR1 SEHNR and CDR2 FQNEAQ (reference sequence). The CDR3 runs 14 residues. V was cut by 6 bases and J by 3 bases, with 12 bases left in between. The CDR3, as DNA: TGTGCCAGCAGTTCCGACAGGTCCAATCAGCCCCAGCATTTT. Protein sequence: CASSSDRSNQPQHF.

V and J are TRBV7-2 and TRBJ2-3, with D possibly TRBD1 on 6 matching bases. The CDR3 totals 16 residues. Germline loops: CDR1 SGHTA, CDR2 FQGNSA. The ends were cut back, 0 bases at V and 4 bases at J, with 14 bases in the middle. CDR3 DNA: TGTGCCAGCAGCTTAGCTGGGGCAGGGGTCCCAGATACGCAGTATTTT. This gives the protein CASSLAGAGVPDTQYF. The variable domain in full, completed from reference TRBV7-2 and TRBJ2-3, reads GAGVSQSPSNKVTEKGKDVELRCDPISGHTALYWYRQSLGQGLEFLIYFQGNSAPDKSGLPSDRFSAERTGGSVSTLTIQRTQQEDSAVYLCASSLAGAGVPDTQYFGPGTRLTVL.

The chain carries TRBV3-1 (or the pseudogene TRBV3-2) and TRBJ2-3; TRBD1 agrees at 11 bases. The CDR3 spans 19 residues. Germline trimming cut 5 bases from V and 4 bases from J; bases unmatched to any gene: 17. Germline-derived CDR1 and CDR2 are LGHDT and YNNKEL (reference sequence). CDR3 sequence (DNA): TGTGCCAGCAGCGGAGGACAGGGGGCGGGTATGGCGTATGCAGATACGCAGTATTTT. Residues: CASSGGQGAGMAYADTQYF.